The rows below give T cell receptor beta chains drawn from one sample of a study of blood T cell repertoires in COVID-19. Some clones are missing from TCRdb's copy, which holds only in-frame ones; the method was immunoSEQ multiplex PCR. The sample shows 150,000 to 200,000 clones, 80% to 90% of them seen only once. Specimen: peripheral blood. Receptors were obtained from a man aged 55 to 70 with acute or convalescent COVID-19. The CDR3 runs from the conserved cysteine through the conserved F or W. A D gene is named only where the DNA matches it firmly. Clone size is stated in some rows and not others, as once, few, many or a class when expanded.

v_call: TRBV6-2/TRBV6-3; d_call: .; j_call: TRBJ1-6; clone_size: .; cdr3_aa: CASSYRGSYNSPLHF; cdr3_nt: TGTGCCAGCAGTTACAGGGGTTCCTATAATTCACCCCTCCACTTT
v_call: TRBV6-5; d_call: .; j_call: TRBJ1-1; clone_size: .; cdr3_aa: CASSYNTGEAFF; cdr3_nt: TGTGCCAGCAGTTACAATACCGGGGAAGCTTTCTTT
v_call: TRBV5-1; d_call: TRBD2; j_call: TRBJ2-7; clone_size: .; cdr3_aa: CASSRTSGDSYEQYF; cdr3_nt: TGCGCCAGCAGCCGGACTAGCGGGGATTCCTACGAGCAGTACTTC
v_call: TRBV30; d_call: TRBD2; j_call: TRBJ2-1; clone_size: .; cdr3_aa: CAWGPGLAGLNEQFF; cdr3_nt: TGTGCCTGGGGACCGGGACTAGCGGGGTTGAATGAGCAGTTCTTC
v_call: TRBV3-1/TRBV3-2; d_call: TRBD2; j_call: TRBJ2-7; clone_size: .; cdr3_aa: CASSQVAGNSYEQYF; cdr3_nt: TGTGCCAGCAGCCAAGTAGCGGGCAACTCCTACGAGCAGTACTTC
v_call: TRBV27; d_call: .; j_call: TRBJ1-1; clone_size: .; cdr3_aa: CASSRRTGGVGNTEAFF; cdr3_nt: TGTGCCAGCAGTAGGCGGACGGGCGGGGTGGGGAACACTGAAGCTTTCTTT
v_call: TRBV28; d_call: TRBD1; j_call: TRBJ2-3; clone_size: .; cdr3_aa: CASKVDRATDTQYF; cdr3_nt: TGTGCCAGCAAAGTCGACAGGGCGACAGATACGCAGTATTTT
v_call: TRBV30; d_call: TRBD2; j_call: TRBJ2-3; clone_size: .; cdr3_aa: CASSWASGRNTQYF; cdr3_nt: TGTGCCTCATCTTGGGCTAGCGGGAGGAATACGCAGTATTTT
v_call: TRBV28; d_call: TRBD1; j_call: TRBJ1-3; clone_size: .; cdr3_aa: CASRDRASGNTIYF; cdr3_nt: TGTGCCAGCAGGGACAGGGCCTCTGGAAACACCATATATTTT
v_call: TRBV28; d_call: TRBD2; j_call: TRBJ2-3; clone_size: few; cdr3_aa: CASSFGKTSGADTQYF; cdr3_nt: TGTGCCAGCAGTTTCGGGAAGACTAGCGGGGCAGATACGCAGTATTTT
v_call: TRBV10-1; d_call: TRBD1; j_call: TRBJ2-7; clone_size: once; cdr3_aa: CASSERGTADYEQYF; cdr3_nt: TGCGCCAGCAGTGAGAGAGGGACAGCGGACTACGAGCAGTACTTC
v_call: TRBV5-1; d_call: .; j_call: TRBJ1-5; clone_size: .; cdr3_aa: CASSWGPNQPQHF; cdr3_nt: TGCGCCAGCAGCTGGGGGCCCAATCAGCCCCAGCATTTT
v_call: TRBV9; d_call: .; j_call: TRBJ1-3; clone_size: .; cdr3_aa: CASSVTAGNTIYF; cdr3_nt: TGTGCCAGCAGCGTAACAGCTGGAAACACCATATATTTT
v_call: TRBV5-6; d_call: .; j_call: TRBJ2-3; clone_size: few; cdr3_aa: CASSWGESVGDTQYF; cdr3_nt: TGTGCCAGCAGCTGGGGGGAGTCGGTCGGGGATACGCAGTATTTT
v_call: TRBV5-6; d_call: .; j_call: TRBJ1-2; clone_size: .; cdr3_aa: CASSFNIRSGSSNYGYTF; cdr3_nt: TGTGCCAGCAGCTTCAATATTCGGTCGGGAAGTTCTAACTATGGCTACACCTTC
v_call: TRBV2; d_call: .; j_call: TRBJ1-1; clone_size: .; cdr3_aa: CASSDGGTEAFF; cdr3_nt: TGTGCCAGCAGTGATGGGGGCACAGAAGCTTTCTTT
v_call: TRBV5-1; d_call: TRBD1; j_call: TRBJ1-1; clone_size: .; cdr3_aa: CASSTGQGTMNTEAFF; cdr3_nt: TGCGCCAGCAGCACGGGACAGGGGACTATGAACACTGAAGCTTTCTTT
v_call: TRBV21-1; d_call: .; j_call: TRBJ2-2; clone_size: .; cdr3_aa: CASSLGEGCETGELFF; cdr3_nt: TGTGCCAGCAGTTTAGGGGAGGGGTGCGAAACCGGGGAGCTGTTTTTT
v_call: TRBV3-1/TRBV3-2; d_call: .; j_call: TRBJ2-5; clone_size: few; cdr3_aa: CASSAGRVVTQYF; cdr3_nt: TGTGCCAGCAGCGCCGGGAGAGTTGTGACCCAGTACTTC
v_call: TRBV7-9; d_call: .; j_call: TRBJ1-6; clone_size: .; cdr3_aa: CASSPGSVKNSPLHF; cdr3_nt: TGTGCCAGCAGCCCCGGGTCTGTGAAAAATTCACCCCTCCACTTT
v_call: TRBV27; d_call: .; j_call: TRBJ1-1; clone_size: .; cdr3_aa: CASSFRGSGTEAFF; cdr3_nt: TGTGCCAGCAGTTTTCGCGGGTCGGGGACTGAAGCTTTCTTT
v_call: TRBV6-2/TRBV6-3; d_call: TRBD2; j_call: TRBJ2-1; clone_size: once; cdr3_aa: CASSPPGTSGIITSYNEQFF; cdr3_nt: TGTGCCAGCAGTCCCCCCGGGACTAGCGGAATCATAACCTCCTACAATGAGCAGTTCTTC
v_call: TRBV30; d_call: .; j_call: TRBJ2-2; clone_size: .; cdr3_aa: CAWSLGVVAGELFF; cdr3_nt: TGTGCCTGGAGTTTAGGGGTGGTGGCCGGGGAGCTGTTTTTT
v_call: TRBV28; d_call: .; j_call: TRBJ1-1; clone_size: .; cdr3_aa: CASSTWGGPGNTEAFF; cdr3_nt: TGTGCCAGCAGTACCTGGGGGGGTCCGGGGAACACTGAAGCTTTCTTT
v_call: TRBV7-2; d_call: .; j_call: TRBJ1-2; clone_size: .; cdr3_aa: CASSWSPGGYGYTF; cdr3_nt: TGTGCCAGCAGCTGGTCGCCCGGGGGCTATGGCTACACCTTC
v_call: TRBV27; d_call: TRBD1; j_call: TRBJ1-4; clone_size: many; cdr3_aa: CASSLRGQGLEKLFF; cdr3_nt: TGTGCCAGCAGTTTAAGGGGACAGGGTCTCGAAAAACTGTTTTTT
v_call: TRBV19; d_call: .; j_call: TRBJ1-3; clone_size: .; cdr3_aa: CASSVAVIKDTIYF; cdr3_nt: TGTGCCAGTAGTGTCGCGGTCATCAAAGACACCATATATTTT
v_call: TRBV2; d_call: .; j_call: TRBJ1-1; clone_size: .; cdr3_aa: CASLLEVNTEAFF; cdr3_nt: TGTGCCAGCCTGTTGGAGGTGAACACTGAAGCTTTCTTT
v_call: TRBV18; d_call: TRBD1; j_call: TRBJ1-2; clone_size: .; cdr3_aa: CASSPGQAANYGYTF; cdr3_nt: TGTGCCAGCTCACCAGGACAGGCCGCTAACTATGGCTACACCTTC
v_call: TRBV30; d_call: .; j_call: TRBJ2-5; clone_size: .; cdr3_aa: CAWSRRRRETQYF; cdr3_nt: TGTGCCTGGAGCCGTCGGAGGAGAGAGACCCAGTACTTC
v_call: TRBV7-8; d_call: TRBD2; j_call: TRBJ2-1; clone_size: .; cdr3_aa: CASTTGTSGHNEQFF; cdr3_nt: TGTGCCAGCACCACCGGGACTAGCGGACACAATGAGCAGTTCTTC
v_call: TRBV5-1; d_call: .; j_call: TRBJ2-7; clone_size: .; cdr3_aa: CASSLHPDSTYEQYF; cdr3_nt: TGCGCCAGCAGCTTACACCCGGATAGCACCTACGAGCAGTACTTC
v_call: TRBV5-1; d_call: TRBD2; j_call: TRBJ2-7; clone_size: .; cdr3_aa: CASSLDGSGYEQYF; cdr3_nt: TGCGCCAGCAGCTTGGATGGTAGCGGGTACGAGCAGTACTTC
v_call: TRBV28; d_call: .; j_call: TRBJ1-3; clone_size: once; cdr3_aa: CASSSPRGSSGNTIYF; cdr3_nt: TGTGCCAGCAGTTCCCCGAGGGGGTCTTCTGGAAACACCATATATTTT
v_call: TRBV7-9; d_call: TRBD1; j_call: TRBJ1-1; clone_size: .; cdr3_aa: CASSWGTGLNTEAFF; cdr3_nt: TGTGCCAGCAGCTGGGGGACAGGGTTGAACACTGAAGCTTTCTTT
v_call: TRBV19; d_call: .; j_call: TRBJ1-1; clone_size: .; cdr3_aa: CASSRRDAGGTEAFF; cdr3_nt: TGTGCCAGTAGTCGACGCGATGCAGGAGGCACTGAAGCTTTCTTT
v_call: TRBV6-1; d_call: .; j_call: TRBJ1-5; clone_size: .; cdr3_aa: CASSLHLLNQPQHF; cdr3_nt: TGTGCCAGCAGTCTCCACCTCCTAAATCAGCCCCAGCATTTT
v_call: TRBV6-5; d_call: TRBD1; j_call: TRBJ1-2; clone_size: once; cdr3_aa: CASTVGTGGYYGYTF; cdr3_nt: TGTGCCAGCACCGTGGGGACAGGAGGATACTATGGCTACACCTTC
v_call: TRBV29-1; d_call: .; j_call: TRBJ2-5; clone_size: .; cdr3_aa: CSAGSGLGETQYF; cdr3_nt: TGCAGCGCAGGGAGTGGGTTAGGTGAGACCCAGTACTTC
v_call: TRBV5-5; d_call: TRBD1; j_call: TRBJ1-2; clone_size: .; cdr3_aa: CASSPTGGSYGYTF; cdr3_nt: TGTGCCAGCAGCCCGACAGGGGGGTCCTATGGCTACACCTTC
v_call: TRBV28; d_call: .; j_call: TRBJ1-2; clone_size: .; cdr3_aa: CASKRGGVGGYTF; cdr3_nt: TGTGCCAGCAAAAGGGGAGGTGTTGGTGGCTACACCTTC
v_call: TRBV7-8; d_call: TRBD1; j_call: TRBJ2-7; clone_size: .; cdr3_aa: CASSPPGTGSYEQYF; cdr3_nt: TGTGCCAGCAGCCCCCCCGGGACAGGTTCCTACGAGCAGTACTTC
v_call: TRBV7-9; d_call: TRBD2; j_call: TRBJ2-1; clone_size: .; cdr3_aa: CASSLASGTSGSWDEQFF; cdr3_nt: TGTGCCAGCAGCTTAGCGTCGGGGACTAGCGGGAGTTGGGATGAGCAGTTCTTC
v_call: TRBV2; d_call: .; j_call: TRBJ1-1; clone_size: .; cdr3_aa: CASSAGAPEAFF; cdr3_nt: TGTGCCAGCAGTGCTGGGGCACCTGAAGCTTTCTTT
v_call: TRBV6-5; d_call: .; j_call: TRBJ1-2; clone_size: once; cdr3_aa: CASSYPGNNYGYTF; cdr3_nt: TGTGCCAGCAGTTACCCGGGGAATAACTATGGCTACACCTTC
v_call: TRBV5-4; d_call: .; j_call: TRBJ2-1; clone_size: .; cdr3_aa: CASSPGGASNEQFF; cdr3_nt: TGTGCCAGCAGCCCCGGAGGGGCCTCCAATGAGCAGTTCTTC
v_call: TRBV5-1; d_call: TRBD2; j_call: TRBJ2-2; clone_size: .; cdr3_aa: CASSLGLVDTGELFF; cdr3_nt: TGCGCCAGCAGCTTAGGACTAGTAGATACCGGGGAGCTGTTTTTT
v_call: TRBV4-1; d_call: .; j_call: TRBJ2-5; clone_size: once; cdr3_aa: CASSQPQGRETQYF; cdr3_nt: TGCGCCAGCAGCCAACCACAGGGTCGGGAGACCCAGTACTTC
v_call: TRBV18; d_call: TRBD2; j_call: TRBJ2-7; clone_size: .; cdr3_aa: CASSPGLVNYEQYF; cdr3_nt: TGTGCCAGCTCACCAGGACTAGTAAACTACGAGCAGTACTTC